This T cell receptor (beta chain) stems from a study of CD8 T cells in ankylosing spondylitis. Broader study findings: Reported data indicate significant enrichment of disease-linked clones within matched ankylosing spondylitis synovial fluid. What appeared characteristic of ankylosing spondylitis blood was a TCR beta motif of several highly homologous variants.

Note on this clonotype: Its matching antigen is unknown.

TCRdb processed the 5' RACE reads anew with MiXCR; each CDR3 protein has one entry. The sample carries approximately 150,000 distinct CDR3 sequences, about a sixth recorded once. Looked up from germline, CDR1 is MDHEN and CDR2 is SYDVKM. This CDR3 comprises 13 residues. The junction had 4 bases not matched to a gene; V was cut back by 8 bases and J by 4 bases. Sequencing input: blood, either unsorted or a sorted T cell fraction (not recorded which). This rearrangement joins TRBV28 to TRBJ2-2; TRBD1 aligns across 7 bases. The source is a male donor with ankylosing spondylitis. The DNA for the CDR3 is TGTGCCAGCGTATACAGGGGCACCGGGGAGCTGTTTTTT. As protein: CASVYRGTGELFF.